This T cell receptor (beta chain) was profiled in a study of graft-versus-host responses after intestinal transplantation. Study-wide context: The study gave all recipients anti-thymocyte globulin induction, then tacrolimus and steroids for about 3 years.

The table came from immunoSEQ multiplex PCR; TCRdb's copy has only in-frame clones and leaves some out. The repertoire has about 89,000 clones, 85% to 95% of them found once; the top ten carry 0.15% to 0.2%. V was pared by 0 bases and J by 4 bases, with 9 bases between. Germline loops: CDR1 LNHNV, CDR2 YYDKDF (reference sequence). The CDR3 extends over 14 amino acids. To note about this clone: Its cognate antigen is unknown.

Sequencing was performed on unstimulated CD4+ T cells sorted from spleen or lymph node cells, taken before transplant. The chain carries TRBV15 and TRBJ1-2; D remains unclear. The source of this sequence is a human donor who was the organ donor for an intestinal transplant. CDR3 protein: CATSRDVVPYGYTF. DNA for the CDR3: TGTGCCACCAGCAGAGATGTGGTGCCCTATGGCTACACCTTC.